This entry lists 2 T cell receptor beta chains sequenced from one sample in a study of shared clonotypes between healthy human individuals. Sequencing used immunoSEQ multiplex PCR; TCRdb keeps in-frame clones, though not all of them. The repertoire consists of approximately 1.5 million clones, with 98% to 99% occurring once and the leading ten covering approximately 0.38%. The material sequenced was naive CD4+ T cells sorted from blood. As for subset: CD45RA+ positively selected. These receptors were taken from a man aged 25 to 40 in good health.

J is TRBJ2-7 and V is TRBV6-6; the match to TRBD2 covers 8 bases. This CDR3 spans 15 amino acids. The germline CDR1 and CDR2 sequences are MNHNY and SVGAGI (reference sequence). Trimming at V came to 6 bases and at J to 3 bases, leaving 10 bases not matched to a gene. The CDR3 loop reads CASSYRTSIDYEQYF. CDR3 coding DNA: TGTGCCAGCAGCTATCGGACTAGCATCGACTACGAGCAGTACTTC.

This clone was recorded only once. The rearrangement joins TRBV4-3 to TRBJ1-2; D may be TRBD1 (5 bases). The CDR3 is made up of 16 amino acids. V lost 0 bases and J 8 bases, leaving 19 bases between the germline ends. Germline V CDR1 and CDR2: LGHNA, YSLEER. CDR3 in amino acids: CASSQDTARAVGGYTF. The CDR3 nucleotides read TGCGCCAGCAGCCAAGATACTGCCAGGGCGGTGGGGGGCTACACCTTC.